The 12 T cell receptor beta chains listed next were all sequenced from one sample in a study of T cell changes during pregnancy in multiple sclerosis. Only in-frame clones appear in the TCRdb table, and some are missing; sequencing was by immunoSEQ multiplex PCR. The sample holds some 99,000 clones; approximately 90% are singletons and the top ten take approximately 2%. The sequencing here drew on peripheral blood, taken after pregnancy. Source of these receptors: a female donor in good health, enrolled as a control in a pregnancy study.

The rearrangement links TRBV30 to TRBJ1-4, with a possible D match to TRBD1 (5 bases). V shed 5 bases and J shed 8 bases, with 15 bases lying between them. In germline, CDR1 is GTSNPN, CDR2 SVGIG (reference sequence). The CDR3 extends over 13 amino acids. The CDR3 DNA follows: TGTGCCTGGGGGGACTTCGGGATAGAAAAACTGTTTTTT. It specifies CAWGDFGIEKLFF.

CDR3 region: CASSLGGGPEAFF. The CDR3 nucleotides are TGTGCCAGCAGCTTGGGCGGGGGGCCGGAAGCTTTCTTT. This rearrangement joins TRBV5-4 to TRBJ1-1; TRBD1 might be the D (6 bases). CDR1 is SGHNT, CDR2 YYREEE, per germline (reference sequence). V was pared by 0 bases and J by 8 bases, with 11 bases between. This CDR3 has 13 residues.

The rearrangement joins TRBV5-4 to TRBJ1-1; no clear D. Germline CDR1 SGHNT, CDR2 YYREEE (reference sequence). The CDR3 is made up of 14 amino acids. With 0 bases removed from V and 1 base from J, the gap between germline ends came to 7 bases. CDR3 in DNA: TGTGCCAGCAGCTTGGAACTTCCGAACACTGAAGCTTTCTTT. It specifies CASSLELPNTEAFF. Full variable domain (remainder filled in from reference TRBV5-4 and TRBJ1-1): ETGVTQSPTHLIKTRGQQVTLRCSSQSGHNTVSWYQQALGQGPQFIFQYYREEENGRGNFPPRFSGLQFPNYSSELNVNALELDDSALYLCASSLELPNTEAFFGQGTRLTVV.

This clone was seen once. The chain carries TRBV19 and TRBJ1-4; D is undetermined. This CDR3 is 15 amino acids long. With 5 bases removed from V and 1 base from J, the gap between germline ends came to 11 bases. Per germline, CDR1 LNHDA and CDR2 SQIVND (reference sequence). The CDR3 protein is CASSPYSGTNEKLFF. In nucleotides, the CDR3 is TGTGCCAGTAGTCCCTACAGTGGAACTAATGAAAAACTGTTTTTT. Using reference TRBV19 and TRBJ1-4 for the parts outside the CDR3, the full variable domain is DGGITQSPKYLFRKEGQNVTLSCEQNLNHDAMYWYRQDPGQGLRLIYYSQIVNDFQKGDIAEGYSVSREKKESFPLTVTSAQKNPTAFYLCASSPYSGTNEKLFFGSGTQLSVL.

This chain joins TRBV7-8 and TRBJ2-3; 12 bases fit TRBD2. Germline-derived CDR1 and CDR2 are SGHVS and FQNEAQ. With 5 bases clipped from V and 6 bases from J, the junction kept 12 bases outside the gene matches. The CDR3 runs 17 residues. The CDR3 spells CASSPRLAGEVSDTQYF. The CDR3 region has the DNA TGTGCCAGCAGCCCACGACTAGCGGGGGAGGTATCGGATACGCAGTATTTT. The full variable domain, completed using reference TRBV7-8 and TRBJ2-3, is GAGVSQSPRYKVAKRGQDVALRCDPISGHVSLFWYQQALGQGPEFLTYFQNEAQLDKSGLPSDRFFAERPEGSVSTLKIQRTQQEDSAVYLCASSPRLAGEVSDTQYFGPGTRLTVL.

The V call is TRBV28, the J call TRBJ2-7, with TRBD2 matching over 7 bases. This CDR3 spans 15 amino acids. Germline assignment: CDR1 MDHEN and CDR2 SYDVKM. V shed 3 bases and J 2 bases; nucleotides not matched to a gene: 7. The CDR3 is CASSFSASGTYEQYF. The CDR3 bases are TGTGCCAGCAGTTTTTCCGCTAGCGGTACCTACGAGCAGTACTTC.

The chain has TRBV23-1 and TRBJ2-3; 8 bases are shared with TRBD1. TRBV23-1 has ORF status, its function being uncertain. With V trimmed by 3 bases and J by 6 bases, 2 bases remained unmatched. There are 13 residues in the CDR3. The CDR3 loop is CASSHRDRDTQYF. The DNA of the CDR3 is TGCGCCAGCAGTCACAGGGACAGGGATACGCAGTATTTT.

The genes are TRBV2 and TRBJ1-5, with D possibly matching TRBD1 (5 bases). This CDR3 has 15 residues. V lost 1 base and J lost 8, with 15 bases in between. Germline V gives CDR1 SNHLY, CDR2 FYNNEI. CDR3 bases: TGTGCCAGCAGTGAAGGGGCTGCAGGGTCAAAGCCCCAGCATTTT. It codes for CASSEGAAGSKPQHF.

This chain links TRBV29-1 with TRBJ1-1, with D unresolved. The V end was cut by 7 bases, the J end by 6 bases, with 24 bases between. Germline CDR1 and CDR2: SQVTM and ANQGSEA. This CDR3 has 15 amino acids. The CDR3, as DNA: TGCAGCGCTGTCCCCATGAGTTTCTCCCTGCCTGAAGCTTTCTTT. Translation: CSAVPMSFSLPEAFF.

This chain connects TRBV9 to TRBJ2-2; 10 bases are a match to TRBD2. This CDR3 has 15 residues. The junction had 6 bases not matched to a gene; V was cut back by 4 bases and J by 6 bases. In germline, CDR1 is SGDLS, CDR2 YYNGEE. This chain's CDR3 is CASSPGTSAAGELFF. The CDR3 bases are TGTGCCAGCAGCCCCGGGACTAGCGCCGCCGGGGAGCTGTTTTTT.

The chain is built from TRBV29-1 and TRBJ2-4, with no clear D. The germline V gene has CDR1 SQVTM and CDR2 ANQGSEA. The CDR3 is 11 residues long. V lost 0 bases to trimming and J lost 8 bases, with 5 bases between them. The CDR3 DNA reads TGCAGCGTTGAAGATCGGGACATTCAGTACTTC. Translation: CSVEDRDIQYF.

This clone has just one count. One junction end disagrees with the germline gene, perhaps due to a read error. This rearrangement joins TRBV6-1 to TRBJ1-2; 7 bases are a match to TRBD1. Germline values: CDR1 MNHNS, CDR2 SASEGT. This CDR3 region has 12 residues. The chain's CDR3 is CAIRRTGERMSF. The CDR3, as DNA: TGTGCCATACGAAGGACAGGCGAGAGGATGAGCTTC.